One sample yielded the 10 T cell receptor beta chains listed below, sequenced in a study of blood T cell repertoires in COVID-19. Here immunoSEQ multiplex PCR was the method, and the copy in TCRdb shows in-frame clones only, minus some. The repertoire consists of over 80,000 clones, with around nine tenths occurring once and the leading ten covering 10%. The source material was peripheral blood. The receptors shown here come from a man aged 45 to 65 with acute or convalescent COVID-19.

The chain couples TRBV10-2 to TRBJ1-1; 12 bases are a match to TRBD1. V lost 8 bases, J lost 7 bases, and 8 bases stayed unmatched. Germline loops: CDR1 WSHSY, CDR2 SAAADI. This CDR3 is 14 amino acids long. This chain's CDR3 is CASCWDRGQGEAFF. The CDR3 DNA follows: TGCGCCAGCTGTTGGGACAGGGGGCAAGGTGAAGCTTTCTTT.

The chain's CDR3 is CASSVGWTSGGETQYF. CDR3 bases: TGTGCCAGCAGCGTAGGATGGACTAGCGGTGGGGAGACCCAGTACTTC. The V call is TRBV9, the J call TRBJ2-5, with 10 bases fitting TRBD2. V lost 0 bases, J lost 5 bases, and 7 bases stayed unmatched. The CDR3 is made up of 16 amino acids. Germline loops: CDR1 SGDLS, CDR2 YYNGEE. The full variable domain, its missing parts supplied by reference TRBV9 and TRBJ2-5, is DSGVTQTPKHLITATGQRVTLRCSPRSGDLSVYWYQQSLDQGLQFLIQYYNGEERAKGNILERFSAQQFPDLHSELNLSSLELGDSALYFCASSVGWTSGGETQYFGPGTRLLVL.

V is TRBV3-1 (or the pseudogene TRBV3-2) and J is TRBJ2-5, with 10 bases aligning to TRBD2. The CDR3 totals 18 residues. With V trimmed by 0 bases and J by 2 bases, 9 bases remained unmatched. The germline gives CDR1 LGHDT, CDR2 YNNKEL (reference sequence). The CDR3 DNA reads TGTGCCAGCAGCCAAGATTGGACTAGCGGCCGTTGGCAAGAGACCCAGTACTTC. This codes for CASSQDWTSGRWQETQYF.

The chain links TRBV5-6 to TRBJ2-7; D is perhaps TRBD1 (6 bases). V was cut by 8 bases and J by 3 bases, with 18 bases left in between. The length of the CDR3 is 14 residues. CDR1 is SGHDT, CDR2 YYEEEE, per germline. CDR3 nucleotide sequence: TGTGCCAGTTGGGTAAGAGGCAGGGGCTACGAGCAGTACTTC. This sequence encodes CASWVRGRGYEQYF.

The chain combines TRBV5-6 with TRBJ1-6, with TRBD1 as a possible D gene (6 bases). Germline loops: CDR1 SGHDT, CDR2 YYEEEE. This CDR3 spans 18 amino acids. Trimming left V 3 bases short and J 6 bases short, with 22 bases between. For the CDR3, the DNA is TGTGCCAGCAGCTCATCAGGGGTCCCCCCTGTAGCTAATTCACCCCTCCACTTT. It specifies CASSSSGVPPVANSPLHF.

This clone was detected only once. The J gene is TRBJ2-7, the V gene TRBV5-6, with D possibly TRBD2 on 5 matching bases. Trimming cost V 4 bases and J 0 bases, with 11 bases left between them. The length of the CDR3 is 14 residues. Germline loops: CDR1 SGHDT, CDR2 YYEEEE. Here the CDR3 DNA reads TGTGCCAGCAGCCGAGAGGGCCACTCCTACGAGCAGTACTTC. Its protein product is CASSREGHSYEQYF.

V gene TRBV24-1 combines with J gene TRBJ2-2; the D is unclear. Deletions cut 5 bases from V and 6 bases from J, with 3 bases between. The CDR3 totals 11 residues. CDR1 and CDR2 from the germline V gene are KGHDR and SFDVKD. The CDR3, as DNA: TGTGCCACCAGTGCCGCCGGGGAGCTGTTTTTT. This translates into CATSAAGELFF.

This chain connects TRBV2 to TRBJ1-1; perhaps TRBD1 as D (6 bases). Germline V CDR1 and CDR2: SNHLY, FYNNEI. Trimming left V 6 bases short and J 3 bases short, with 11 bases between. The CDR3 has 13 amino acids. The CDR3 region is CASSVNRDTEAFF. The CDR3 DNA is TGTGCCAGCAGCGTTAACAGGGACACTGAAGCTTTCTTT.

The gene calls are TRBV5-8 and TRBJ1-2, with no clear D. The CDR3 runs to 14 residues. Deletions cut 0 bases from V and 4 bases from J, with 10 bases between. Germline loops: CDR1 SGHTS, CDR2 YDEGEE. The CDR3 DNA reads as TGTGCCAGCAGCTTGGACGCCTTGGCCTATGGCTACACCTTC. Its translation is CASSLDALAYGYTF.

V gene TRBV27 combines with J gene TRBJ1-1; tentatively, D is TRBD1 (6 bases). The CDR3 loop spans 16 amino acids. V shed 2 bases and J shed 11 bases, with 24 bases lying between them. Germline-derived CDR1 and CDR2 are MNHEY and SMNVEV (reference sequence). As DNA, the CDR3 is TGTGCCAGCAGTTTAGGGCTCGGCGCAGGGGAACGTGTCGCTTTCTTT. Encoded protein: CASSLGLGAGERVAFF.